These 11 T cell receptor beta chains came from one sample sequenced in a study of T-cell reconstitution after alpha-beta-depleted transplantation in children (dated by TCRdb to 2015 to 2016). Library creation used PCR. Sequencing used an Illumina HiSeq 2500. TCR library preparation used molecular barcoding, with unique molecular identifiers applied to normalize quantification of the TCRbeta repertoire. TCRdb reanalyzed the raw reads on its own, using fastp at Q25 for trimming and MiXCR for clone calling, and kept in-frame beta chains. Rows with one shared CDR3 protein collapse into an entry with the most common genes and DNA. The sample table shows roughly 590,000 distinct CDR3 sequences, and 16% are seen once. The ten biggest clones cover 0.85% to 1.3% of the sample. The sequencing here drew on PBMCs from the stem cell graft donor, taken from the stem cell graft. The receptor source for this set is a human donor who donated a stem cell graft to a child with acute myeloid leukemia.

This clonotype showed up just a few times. Here the CDR3 DNA reads TGCAGTGCTGTGGAGACTAGCGGGGTGGAGACCCAGTACTTC. Encoded protein: CSAVETSGVETQYF. The chain couples TRBV20-1 to TRBJ2-5; TRBD2 agrees at 11 bases. V dropped 5 bases and J dropped 5; count of bases not matched to a gene: 7. The CDR3 runs to 14 residues. Germline V gives CDR1 DFQATT, CDR2 SNEGSKA (reference sequence).

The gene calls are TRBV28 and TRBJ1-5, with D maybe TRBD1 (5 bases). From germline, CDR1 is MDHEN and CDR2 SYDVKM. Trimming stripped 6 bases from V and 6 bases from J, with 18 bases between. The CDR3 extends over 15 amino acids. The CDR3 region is CASRSGWGGAQPQHF. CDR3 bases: TGTGCCAGCAGGTCAGGCTGGGGTGGGGCTCAGCCCCAGCATTTT. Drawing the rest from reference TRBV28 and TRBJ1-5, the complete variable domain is DVKVTQSSRYLVKRTGEKVFLECVQDMDHENMFWYRQDPGLGLRLIYFSYDVKMKEKGDIPEGYSVSREKKERFSLILESASTNQTSMYLCASRSGWGGAQPQHFGDGTRLSIL.

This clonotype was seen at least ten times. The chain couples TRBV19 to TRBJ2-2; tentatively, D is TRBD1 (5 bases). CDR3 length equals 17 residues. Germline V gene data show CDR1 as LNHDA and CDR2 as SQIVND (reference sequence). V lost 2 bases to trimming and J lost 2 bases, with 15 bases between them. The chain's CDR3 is CASSIRTLAINTGELFF. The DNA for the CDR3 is TGTGCCAGTAGTATAAGGACACTTGCAATTAACACCGGGGAGCTGTTTTTT.

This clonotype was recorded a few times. The CDR3 coding sequence is TGCAGTGCTAGAGGGAAGCTAGATGAGCAGTTCTTC. Amino acids: CSARGKLDEQFF. The J gene is TRBJ2-1, the V gene TRBV20-1; no firm D call. The germline gives CDR1 DFQATT, CDR2 SNEGSKA (reference sequence). The V end was cut by 1 base, the J end by 8 bases, with 9 bases between. This CDR3 has 12 amino acids.

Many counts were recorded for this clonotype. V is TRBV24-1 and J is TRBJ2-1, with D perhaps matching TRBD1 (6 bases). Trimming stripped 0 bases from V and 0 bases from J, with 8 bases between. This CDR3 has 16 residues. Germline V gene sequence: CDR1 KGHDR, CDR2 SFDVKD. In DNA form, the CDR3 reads TGTGCCACCAGTGATTTGACAGGGACCTCCTACAATGAGCAGTTCTTC. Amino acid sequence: CATSDLTGTSYNEQFF.

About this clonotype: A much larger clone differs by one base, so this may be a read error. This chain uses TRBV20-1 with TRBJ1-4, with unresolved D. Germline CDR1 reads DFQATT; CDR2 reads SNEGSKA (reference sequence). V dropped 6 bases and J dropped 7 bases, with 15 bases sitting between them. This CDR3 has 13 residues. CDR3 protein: CSAGPAAVEKLFF. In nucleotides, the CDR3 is TGCAGTGCCGGACCTGCCGCGGTTGAAAAACTGTTTTTT.

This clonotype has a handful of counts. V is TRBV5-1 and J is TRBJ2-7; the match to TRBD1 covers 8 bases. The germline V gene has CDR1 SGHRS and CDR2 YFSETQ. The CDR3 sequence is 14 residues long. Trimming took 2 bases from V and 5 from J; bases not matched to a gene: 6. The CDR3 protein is CASSFTGGHNEQYF. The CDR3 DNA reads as TGCGCCAGCAGCTTCACAGGGGGACACAACGAGCAGTACTTC.

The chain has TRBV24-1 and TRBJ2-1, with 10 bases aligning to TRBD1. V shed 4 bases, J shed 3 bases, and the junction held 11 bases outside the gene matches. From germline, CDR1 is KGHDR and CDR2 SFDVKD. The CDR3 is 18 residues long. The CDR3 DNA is TGTGCCACCAGTGACCCATACACCGGGACAGGGGACTACAATGAGCAGTTCTTC. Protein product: CATSDPYTGTGDYNEQFF.

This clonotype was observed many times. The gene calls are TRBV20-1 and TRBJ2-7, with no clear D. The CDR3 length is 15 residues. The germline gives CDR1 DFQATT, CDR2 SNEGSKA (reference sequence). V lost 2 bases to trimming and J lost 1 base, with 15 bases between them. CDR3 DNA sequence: TGCAGTGCTAGATCCCCTACTGGGGAATCCTACGAGCAGTACTTC. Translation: CSARSPTGESYEQYF.

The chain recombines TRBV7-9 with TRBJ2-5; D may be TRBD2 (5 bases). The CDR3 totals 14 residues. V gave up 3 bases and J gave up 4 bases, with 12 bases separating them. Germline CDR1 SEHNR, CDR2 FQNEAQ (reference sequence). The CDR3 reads CASSFPSFRETQYF. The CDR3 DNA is TGTGCCAGCAGCTTCCCTAGCTTCAGAGAGACCCAGTACTTC.

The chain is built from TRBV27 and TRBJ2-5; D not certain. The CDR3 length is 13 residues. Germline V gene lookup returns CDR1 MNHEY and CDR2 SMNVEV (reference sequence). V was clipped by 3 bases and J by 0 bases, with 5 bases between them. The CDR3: CASSLWYQETQYF. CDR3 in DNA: TGTGCCAGCAGTTTGTGGTACCAAGAGACCCAGTACTTC.